This TCR beta chain was sequenced in a study of blood T cell repertoires in COVID-19. Assay used: immunoSEQ multiplex PCR; TCRdb lists only in-frame clones, some missing. The top ten clones hold 6.5% to 8.5% of a sample with about 200,000 clones, 70% to 85% of them seen once. Sequencing was done on a sample of peripheral blood. The TCR originated in a human donor with acute or convalescent COVID-19. The donor label of this sample is uncertain.

Here the CDR3 reads CASSFMTSGNEQYF. The CDR3 DNA reads TGTGCCAGCAGCTTCATGACTAGCGGGAACGAGCAGTACTTC. The chain couples TRBV7-2 to TRBJ2-7; 11 nucleotides match TRBD2. This CDR3 contains 14 residues. Germline CDR1 and CDR2: SGHTA and FQGNSA. Trimming at V came to 3 bases and at J to 5 bases, leaving 3 bases not matched to a gene.